This TCR beta chain is from a study of blood T cell repertoires in COVID-19. Overall study: T cells, B-cell-depleted T cells, or PBMCs provided the cDNA or gDNA that served as material.

The data were produced by immunoSEQ multiplex PCR, yet TCRdb's version contains in-frame clones alone and is incomplete. The sample shows 110,000 to 150,000 clones, roughly 89% of them seen only once. Everyone who took part was roughly 18 to 89 years old, and they came from 20 to 25 US areas. Participant-given clinical history determined each cohort assignment. Donors in Cohort 3 who had recovered were those with two negative PCRs, healthcare professional clearance, or resolution of their symptoms. Sequences were obtained from PBMCs or T cells enriched from blood (not recorded which). The clonotype originates from a man aged 50-60 years who had recovered from COVID-19.

The CDR3 is CASTLGQARKGYTF. The CDR3 nucleotides read TGTGCCAGCACTCTCGGACAGGCCAGGAAGGGCTACACCTTC. V gene TRBV2 combines with J gene TRBJ1-2, with 7 nucleotides matching TRBD1. The germline CDR1 and CDR2 sequences are SNHLY and FYNNEI. V shed 7 bases, J shed 8 bases, and the junction held 13 bases outside the gene matches. The CDR3 is made up of 14 amino acids.